This T cell receptor beta chain originates from a study of radiation and T cells in renal cell carcinoma. Study as a whole: Nephrectomy followed 15 Gy stereotactic body radiation by 4 weeks. Overall study findings and caveats: In blood, top tumor clones expanded by 2 weeks, shrinking by 4.

Points on this clone: The target antigen is unknown.

The CDR3 spans 13 residues. Between the trimmed V and J ends, which lost 4 bases and 8 bases, there was a span of 11 bases. Germline-derived CDR1 and CDR2 are SGHDN and FVKESK. Generated by immunoSEQ multiplex PCR, the TCRdb table keeps only in-frame clones and is missing some. This table holds approximately 150,000 clones, approximately 87% found once. Time point meaning: baseline pretreatment blood. Stated treatment: 15 Gy SBRT to primary tumor, nephrectomy 4 weeks later. After SBRT, blood was collected at 2 and 4 weeks, plus baseline. Specimen: blood, collected from a patient whose treatment included radiotherapy and nephrectomy. The TCR was taken from a woman aged 50 to 60 with renal cell carcinoma. The V and J genes are TRBV14 and TRBJ1-4, with D unresolved. The CDR3 region has the DNA TGTGCCAGCAGCCCCCCGGGCGGGGAAAAACTGTTTTTT. This codes for CASSPPGGEKLFF.